This T cell receptor (beta chain) was obtained from a study of T cell responses to AZD1222 COVID-19 vaccine. Notes on the study in general: Along spike, vaccine-associated CD4 TCRs were found throughout, with dominance at 160-218 and 743-854.

The CDR3 runs to 17 residues. Germline V gene sequence: CDR1 SGHAT, CDR2 FQNNGV. J lost 9 bases, V lost 1 base, and 14 bases had no gene match. About this clone itself: Its target is unknown.

Assay: immunoSEQ multiplex PCR; the TCRdb copy retains only in-frame clones and omits some. The sample gives some 100,000 clones, 80% to 90% of which show up once; more than 2% is in the top ten. The rearrangement uses TRBV11-2 and TRBJ2-1; 8 nucleotides line up with TRBD2. The sample consisted of peripheral blood, taken 28 days after the second AZD1222 dose. The receptor comes from an adult who received the AZD1222 COVID-19 vaccine. CDR3 in DNA: TGTGCCAGCAGCTTAGGTGGGACTAGGAGGTTGGCTACTGAGCAGTTCTTC. It translates to CASSLGGTRRLATEQFF.